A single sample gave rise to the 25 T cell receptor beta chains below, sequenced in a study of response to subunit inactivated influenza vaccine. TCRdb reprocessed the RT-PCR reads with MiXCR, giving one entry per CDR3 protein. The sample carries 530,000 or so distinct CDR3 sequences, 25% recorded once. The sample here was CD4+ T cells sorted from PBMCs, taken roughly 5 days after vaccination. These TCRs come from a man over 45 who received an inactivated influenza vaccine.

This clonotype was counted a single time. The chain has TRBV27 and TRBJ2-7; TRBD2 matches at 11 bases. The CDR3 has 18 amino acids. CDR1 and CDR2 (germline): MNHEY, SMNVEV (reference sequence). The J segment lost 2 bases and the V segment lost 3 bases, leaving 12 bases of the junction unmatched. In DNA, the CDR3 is TGTGCCAGCAGTTTTCGTTTCCCCGGGACTAGCGGTGCCTACGAGCAGTACTTC. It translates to CASSFRFPGTSGAYEQYF.

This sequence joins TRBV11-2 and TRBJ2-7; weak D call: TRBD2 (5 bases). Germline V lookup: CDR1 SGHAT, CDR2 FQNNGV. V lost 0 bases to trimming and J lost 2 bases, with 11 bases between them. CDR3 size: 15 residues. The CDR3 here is CASSLDAIATYEQYF. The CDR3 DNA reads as TGTGCCAGCAGCTTAGATGCAATAGCGACCTACGAGCAGTACTTC.

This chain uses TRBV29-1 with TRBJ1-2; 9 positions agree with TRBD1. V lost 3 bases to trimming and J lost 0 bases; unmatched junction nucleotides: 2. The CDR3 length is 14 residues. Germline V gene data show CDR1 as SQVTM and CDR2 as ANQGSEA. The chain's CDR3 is CSVDRDRANYGYTF. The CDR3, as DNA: TGCAGCGTTGACCGGGACAGGGCTAACTATGGCTACACCTTC.

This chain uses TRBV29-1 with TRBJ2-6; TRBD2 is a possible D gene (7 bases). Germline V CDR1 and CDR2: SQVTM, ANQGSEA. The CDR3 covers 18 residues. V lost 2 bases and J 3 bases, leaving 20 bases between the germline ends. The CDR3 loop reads CSVENGGAGLNGANVLTF. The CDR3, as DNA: TGCAGCGTTGAAAATGGGGGGGCAGGGCTCAATGGGGCCAACGTCCTGACTTTC.

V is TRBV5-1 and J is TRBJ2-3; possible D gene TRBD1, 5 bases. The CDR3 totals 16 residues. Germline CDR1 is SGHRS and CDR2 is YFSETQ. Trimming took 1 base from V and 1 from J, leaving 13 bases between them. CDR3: CASSLWGTAGTDTQYF. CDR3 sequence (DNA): TGCGCCAGCAGCTTGTGGGGCACGGCGGGCACAGATACGCAGTATTTT.

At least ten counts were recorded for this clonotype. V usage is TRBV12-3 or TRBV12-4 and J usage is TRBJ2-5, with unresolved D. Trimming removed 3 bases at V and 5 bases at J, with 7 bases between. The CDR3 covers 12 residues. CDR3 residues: CASSFSRETQYF. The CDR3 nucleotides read TGTGCCAGCAGTTTTTCGAGGGAGACCCAGTACTTC.

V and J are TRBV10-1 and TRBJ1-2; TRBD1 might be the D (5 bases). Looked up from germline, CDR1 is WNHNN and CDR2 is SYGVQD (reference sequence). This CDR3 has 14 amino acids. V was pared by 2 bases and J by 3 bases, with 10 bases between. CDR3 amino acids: CASSEAGYDYGYTF. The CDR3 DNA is TGCGCCAGCAGTGAGGCAGGGTACGACTATGGCTACACCTTC.

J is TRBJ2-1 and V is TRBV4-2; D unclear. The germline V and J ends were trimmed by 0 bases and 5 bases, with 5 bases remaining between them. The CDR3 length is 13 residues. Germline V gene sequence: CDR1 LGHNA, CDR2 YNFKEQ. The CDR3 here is CASSQEWDNEQFF. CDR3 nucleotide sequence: TGTGCCAGCAGCCAAGAATGGGACAATGAGCAGTTCTTC.

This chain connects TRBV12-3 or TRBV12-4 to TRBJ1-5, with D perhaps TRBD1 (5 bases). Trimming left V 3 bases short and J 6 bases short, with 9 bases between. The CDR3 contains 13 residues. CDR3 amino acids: CASSFWGGQPQHF. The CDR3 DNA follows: TGTGCCAGCAGTTTCTGGGGGGGTCAGCCCCAGCATTTT.

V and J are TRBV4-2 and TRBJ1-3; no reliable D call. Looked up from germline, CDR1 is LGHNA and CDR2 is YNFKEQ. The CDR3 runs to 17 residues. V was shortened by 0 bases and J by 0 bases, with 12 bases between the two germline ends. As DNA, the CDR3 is TGTGCCAGCAGCCAAGATGGGTCTCGGTACTCTGGAAACACCATATATTTT. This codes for CASSQDGSRYSGNTIYF.

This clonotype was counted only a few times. The CDR3 region is CASSPGAMWDGYTF. CDR3 in DNA: TGCGCCAGCAGCCCAGGGGCAATGTGGGATGGCTACACCTTC. V is TRBV5-1 and J is TRBJ1-2, with D possibly matching TRBD1 (6 bases). CDR3 length equals 14 residues. CDR1 and CDR2 (germline): SGHRS, YFSETQ. Trimming left V 4 bases short and J 6 bases short, with 16 bases between. Full variable domain (remainder filled in from reference TRBV5-1 and TRBJ1-2): KAGVTQTPRYLIKTRGQQVTLSCSPISGHRSVSWYQQTPGQGLQFLFEYFSETQRNKGNFPGRFSGRQFSNSRSEMNVSTLELGDSALYLCASSPGAMWDGYTFGSGTRLTVV.

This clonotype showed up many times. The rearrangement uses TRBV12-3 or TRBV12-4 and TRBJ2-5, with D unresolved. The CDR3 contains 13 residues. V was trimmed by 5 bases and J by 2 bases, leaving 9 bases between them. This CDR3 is CASSPGRQETQYF. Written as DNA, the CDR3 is TGTGCCAGCAGTCCCGGACGGCAAGAGACCCAGTACTTC.

The CDR3 region is CASSPVPGTVRLDYGYTF. Here the CDR3 DNA reads TGTGCCAGCAGCCCCGTTCCCGGGACCGTCAGGTTGGACTATGGCTACACCTTC. This chain connects TRBV11-1 to TRBJ1-2, with TRBD1 as a possible D gene (5 bases). The germline gives CDR1 SGHAT, CDR2 FQDESV (reference sequence). The CDR3 extends over 18 amino acids. Trimming removed 5 bases from V and 3 bases from J, with 25 bases in between.

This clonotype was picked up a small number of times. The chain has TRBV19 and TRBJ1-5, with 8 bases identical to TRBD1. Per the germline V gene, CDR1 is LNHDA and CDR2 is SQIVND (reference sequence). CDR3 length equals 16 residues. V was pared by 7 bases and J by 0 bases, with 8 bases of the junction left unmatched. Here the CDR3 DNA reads TGTGCCAGTACCGTTACAGGGGGAACTAGCAATCAGCCCCAGCATTTT. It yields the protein CASTVTGGTSNQPQHF.

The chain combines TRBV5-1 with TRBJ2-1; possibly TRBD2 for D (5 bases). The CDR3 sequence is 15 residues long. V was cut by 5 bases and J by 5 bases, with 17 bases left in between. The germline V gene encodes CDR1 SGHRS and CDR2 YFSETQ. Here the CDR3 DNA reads TGCGCCAGCAGTTCTCTAGCCGGAGGTAACAATGAGCAGTTCTTC. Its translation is CASSSLAGGNNEQFF.

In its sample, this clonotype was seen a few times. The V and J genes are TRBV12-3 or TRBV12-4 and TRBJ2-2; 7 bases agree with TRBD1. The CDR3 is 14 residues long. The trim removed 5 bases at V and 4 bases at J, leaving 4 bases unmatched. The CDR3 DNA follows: TGTGCCAGCAGTACAGGGGTGGGCACCGGGGAGCTGTTTTTT. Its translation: CASSTGVGTGELFF.

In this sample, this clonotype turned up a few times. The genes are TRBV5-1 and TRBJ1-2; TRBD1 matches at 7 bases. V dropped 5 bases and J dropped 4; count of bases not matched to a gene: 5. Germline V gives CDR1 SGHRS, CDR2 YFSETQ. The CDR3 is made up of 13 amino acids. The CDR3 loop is CASRYGDSYGYTF. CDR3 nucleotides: TGCGCCAGCAGATACGGGGACAGCTATGGCTACACCTTC.

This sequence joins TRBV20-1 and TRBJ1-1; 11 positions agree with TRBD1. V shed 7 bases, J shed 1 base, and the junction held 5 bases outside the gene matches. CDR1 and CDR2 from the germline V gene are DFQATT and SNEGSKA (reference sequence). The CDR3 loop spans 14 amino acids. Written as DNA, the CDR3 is TGCAGTGTTGCCGGGACAGGGGGGAACACTGAAGCTTTCTTT. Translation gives CSVAGTGGNTEAFF.

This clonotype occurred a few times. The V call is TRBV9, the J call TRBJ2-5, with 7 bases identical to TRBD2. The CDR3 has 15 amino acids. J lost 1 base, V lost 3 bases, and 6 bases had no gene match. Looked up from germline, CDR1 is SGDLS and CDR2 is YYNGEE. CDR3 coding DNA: TGTGCCAGCAGCGCAGTAGCGGGCCGCCAAGAGACCCAGTACTTC. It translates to CASSAVAGRQETQYF.

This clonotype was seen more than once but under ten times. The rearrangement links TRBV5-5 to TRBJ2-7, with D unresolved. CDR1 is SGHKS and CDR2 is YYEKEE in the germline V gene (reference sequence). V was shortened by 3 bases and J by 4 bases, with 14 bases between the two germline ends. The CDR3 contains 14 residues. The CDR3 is CASSYVREQYEQYF. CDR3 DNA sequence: TGTGCCAGCAGCTACGTCAGAGAGCAATACGAGCAGTACTTC.

CDR3 DNA sequence: TGTGCCAGCACCCTCGGGGGACTAGACTACAATGAGCAGTTCTTC. Its translation: CASTLGGLDYNEQFF. The V call is TRBV6-1, the J call TRBJ2-1, with 8 bases that match TRBD2. V was pared by 7 bases and J by 3 bases, with 8 bases of the junction left unmatched. The CDR3 sequence is 15 residues long. Germline CDR1 MNHNS, CDR2 SASEGT.

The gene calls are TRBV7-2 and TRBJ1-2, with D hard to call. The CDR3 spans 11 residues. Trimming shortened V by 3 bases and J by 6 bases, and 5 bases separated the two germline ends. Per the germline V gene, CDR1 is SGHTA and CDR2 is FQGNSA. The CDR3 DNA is TGTGCCAGCAGCTTTGGACATGGCTACACCTTC. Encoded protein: CASSFGHGYTF.

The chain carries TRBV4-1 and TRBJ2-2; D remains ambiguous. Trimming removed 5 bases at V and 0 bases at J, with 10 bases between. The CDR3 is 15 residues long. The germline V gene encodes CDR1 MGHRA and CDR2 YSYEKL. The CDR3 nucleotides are TGCGCCAGCAGCAAGGGTCAGACGAACACCGGGGAGCTGTTTTTT. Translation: CASSKGQTNTGELFF.

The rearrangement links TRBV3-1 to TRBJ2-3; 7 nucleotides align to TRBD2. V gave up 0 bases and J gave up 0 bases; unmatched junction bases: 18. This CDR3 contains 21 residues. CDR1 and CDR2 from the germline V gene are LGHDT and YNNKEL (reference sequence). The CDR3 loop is CASSQDRTKPRGRSSTDTQYF. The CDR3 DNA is TGTGCCAGCAGCCAAGATAGGACTAAACCGCGGGGGAGGTCTAGCACAGATACGCAGTATTTT.

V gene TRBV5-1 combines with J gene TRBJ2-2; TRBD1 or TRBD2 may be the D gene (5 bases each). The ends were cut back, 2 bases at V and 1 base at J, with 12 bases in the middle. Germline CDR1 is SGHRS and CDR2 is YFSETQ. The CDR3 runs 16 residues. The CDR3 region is CASSFAGTVNTGELFF. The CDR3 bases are TGCGCCAGCAGCTTCGCCGGGACGGTGAACACCGGGGAGCTGTTTTTT. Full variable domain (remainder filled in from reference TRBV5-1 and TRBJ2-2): KAGVTQTPRYLIKTRGQQVTLSCSPISGHRSVSWYQQTPGQGLQFLFEYFSETQRNKGNFPGRFSGRQFSNSRSEMNVSTLELGDSALYLCASSFAGTVNTGELFFGEGSRLTVL.